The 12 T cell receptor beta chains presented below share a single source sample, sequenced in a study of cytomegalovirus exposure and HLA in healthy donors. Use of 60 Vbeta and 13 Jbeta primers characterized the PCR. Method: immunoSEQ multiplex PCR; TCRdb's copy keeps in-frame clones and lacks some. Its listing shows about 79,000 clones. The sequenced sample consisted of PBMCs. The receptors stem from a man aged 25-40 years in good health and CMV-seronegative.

In nucleotides, the CDR3 is TGTGCCAGCAGTGTTCAGAAACAAGAGACCCAGTACTTC. It yields the protein CASSVQKQETQYF. The chain links TRBV6-1 to TRBJ2-5; D not certain. The CDR3 contains 13 residues. In germline, CDR1 is MNHNS, CDR2 SASEGT. Trimming pared 4 bases from V and 2 bases from J, leaving 8 bases between.

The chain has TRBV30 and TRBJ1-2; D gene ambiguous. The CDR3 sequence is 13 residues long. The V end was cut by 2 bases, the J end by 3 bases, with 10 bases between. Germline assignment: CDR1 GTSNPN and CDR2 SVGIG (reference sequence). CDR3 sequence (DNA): TGTGCCTGGAGTCAAGACACGGACTATGGCTACACCTTC. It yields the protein CAWSQDTDYGYTF.

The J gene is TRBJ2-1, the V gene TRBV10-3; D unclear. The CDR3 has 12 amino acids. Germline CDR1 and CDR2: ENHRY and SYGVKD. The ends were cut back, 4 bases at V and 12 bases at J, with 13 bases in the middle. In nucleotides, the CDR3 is TGTGCCATCAGTGGAGACATACCGTTGCAGTTCTTC. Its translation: CAISGDIPLQFF.

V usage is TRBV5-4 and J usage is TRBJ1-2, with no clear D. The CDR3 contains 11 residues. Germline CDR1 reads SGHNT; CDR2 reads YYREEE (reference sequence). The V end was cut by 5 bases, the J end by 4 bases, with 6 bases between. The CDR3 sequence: CASSPGYGYTF. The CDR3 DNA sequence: TGTGCCAGCAGTCCAGGCTATGGCTACACCTTC.

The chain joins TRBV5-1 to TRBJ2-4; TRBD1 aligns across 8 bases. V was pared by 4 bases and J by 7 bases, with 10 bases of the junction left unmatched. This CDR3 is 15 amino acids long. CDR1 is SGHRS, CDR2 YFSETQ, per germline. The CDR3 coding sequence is TGCGCCAGCAGCCCTGACGCGGACAGGGTGAACATTCAGTACTTC. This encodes CASSPDADRVNIQYF.

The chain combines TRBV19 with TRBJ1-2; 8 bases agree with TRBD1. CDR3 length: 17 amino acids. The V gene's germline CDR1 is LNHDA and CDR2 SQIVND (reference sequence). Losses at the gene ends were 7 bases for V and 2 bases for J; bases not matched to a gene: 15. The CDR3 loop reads CASKVVGQGAFNYGYTF. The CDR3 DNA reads TGTGCCAGTAAAGTGGTGGGCCAGGGGGCTTTCAACTATGGCTACACCTTC.

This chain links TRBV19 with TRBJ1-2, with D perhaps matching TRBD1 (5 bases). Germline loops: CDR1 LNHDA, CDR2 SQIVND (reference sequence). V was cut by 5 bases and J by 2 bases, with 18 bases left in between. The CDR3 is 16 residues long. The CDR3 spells CASSSQDTGWNYGYTF. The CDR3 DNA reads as TGTGCCAGTAGTTCCCAGGACACCGGGTGGAACTATGGCTACACCTTC. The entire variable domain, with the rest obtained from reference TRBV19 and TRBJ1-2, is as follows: DGGITQSPKYLFRKEGQNVTLSCEQNLNHDAMYWYRQDPGQGLRLIYYSQIVNDFQKGDIAEGYSVSREKKESFPLTVTSAQKNPTAFYLCASSSQDTGWNYGYTFGSGTRLTVV.

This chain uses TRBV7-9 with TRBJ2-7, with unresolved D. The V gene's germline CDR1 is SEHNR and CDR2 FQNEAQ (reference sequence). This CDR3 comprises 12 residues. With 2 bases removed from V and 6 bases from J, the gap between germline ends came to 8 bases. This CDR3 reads CASSLYGGEQYF. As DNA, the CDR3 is TGTGCCAGCAGCTTATACGGCGGCGAGCAGTACTTC. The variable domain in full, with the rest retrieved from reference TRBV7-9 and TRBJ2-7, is DTGVSQNPRHKITKRGQNVTFRCDPISEHNRLYWYRQTLGQGPEFLTYFQNEAQLEKSRLLSDRFSAERPKGSFSTLEIQRTEQGDSAMYLCASSLYGGEQYFGPGTRLTVT.

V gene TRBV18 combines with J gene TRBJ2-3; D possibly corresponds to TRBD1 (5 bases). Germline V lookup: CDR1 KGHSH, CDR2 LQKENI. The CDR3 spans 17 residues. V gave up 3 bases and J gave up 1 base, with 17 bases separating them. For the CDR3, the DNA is TGTGCCAGCTCACCTCTCAAGGGCAGGGTAGGCACAGATACGCAGTATTTT. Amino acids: CASSPLKGRVGTDTQYF.

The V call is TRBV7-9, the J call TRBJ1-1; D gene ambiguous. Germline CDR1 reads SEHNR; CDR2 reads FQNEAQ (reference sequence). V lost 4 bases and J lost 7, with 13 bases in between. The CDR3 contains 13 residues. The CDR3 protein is CASSSRSSLEAFF. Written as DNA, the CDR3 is TGTGCCAGCAGCTCCAGGTCTTCTCTTGAAGCTTTCTTT. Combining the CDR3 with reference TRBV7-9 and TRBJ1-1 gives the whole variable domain DTGVSQNPRHKITKRGQNVTFRCDPISEHNRLYWYRQTLGQGPEFLTYFQNEAQLEKSRLLSDRFSAERPKGSFSTLEIQRTEQGDSAMYLCASSSRSSLEAFFGQGTRLTVV.

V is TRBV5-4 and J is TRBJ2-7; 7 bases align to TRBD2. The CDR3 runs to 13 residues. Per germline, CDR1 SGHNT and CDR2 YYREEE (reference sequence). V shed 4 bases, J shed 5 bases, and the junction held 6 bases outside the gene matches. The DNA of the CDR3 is TGTGCCAGCAGCGTACGACTAGCCGACGAGCAGTACTTC. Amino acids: CASSVRLADEQYF.

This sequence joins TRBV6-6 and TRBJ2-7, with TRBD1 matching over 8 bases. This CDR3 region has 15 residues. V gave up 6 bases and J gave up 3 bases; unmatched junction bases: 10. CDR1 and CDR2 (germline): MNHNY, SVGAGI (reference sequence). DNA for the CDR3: TGTGCCAGCAGATCTACGGACAGGGCGGGCTACGAGCAGTACTTC. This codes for CASRSTDRAGYEQYF.